This TCR beta chain emerged from a study of chemoradiotherapy in HPV16-positive cancers. Measured with immunoSEQ multiplex PCR; TCRdb has only the in-frame clones, and not every one. The sample yields roughly 20,000 clones, about 80% seen once. Trimming left V 8 bases short and J 1 base short, with 11 bases between. The CDR3 has 13 residues. CDR1 is MNHNY, CDR2 SVGAGI, per germline (reference sequence). The sequencing used blood, collected from a patient who underwent chemoradiotherapy. This sequence was found in a human donor with HPV-associated anogenital cancer. This rearrangement joins TRBV6-6 to TRBJ1-2, with D unresolved. The CDR3 DNA reads as TGTGCCAGCCTACTAAGCAGTAACTATGGCTACACCTTC. Its translation: CASLLSSNYGYTF.